The text below deals with one T cell receptor (beta chain). Its antigen is not identified. Germline CDR1 is MNHEY and CDR2 is SMNVEV (reference sequence). Trimming at V came to 4 bases and at J to 5 bases, leaving 12 bases not matched to a gene. The CDR3 has 18 amino acids. The data were obtained in a study of molecular identifiers for immune sequencing clone quantification. Looking at the study overall: In replicates, the authors split RNA from around 20,000 or 100,000 naive CD8 cells five ways and sequenced four. Study results and limitations: Under 1% of molecules in naive cells, but over 98% of effector molecules, belonged to clones above 20 RNA copies.

In TCRdb, the PCR reads were re-called with MiXCR into one record per CDR3 protein. The repertoire includes about 510,000 distinct CDR3 sequences, around 23% of them detected once, and under 0.8% sits in the top ten. Sequences were obtained from naive CD8+ T cells from blood, with Jurkat cell RNA spiked in. As to subset: FACS-sorted CD8+CD4-CCR7+CD45RA+ naive T cells. The receptor's source is a human donor in good health. Some libraries in this study had Jurkat cell RNA spiked in. The genes are TRBV27 and TRBJ2-5; 14 positions match TRBD2. CDR3 protein: CASSSLMTSGGVRETQYF. The CDR3 nucleotides are TGTGCCAGCAGTTCTCTTATGACTAGCGGGGGGGTAAGGGAGACCCAGTACTTC.